This T cell receptor beta chain was captured in a study of T cell changes during pregnancy in multiple sclerosis. Sequencing used immunoSEQ multiplex PCR; TCRdb keeps in-frame clones, though not all of them. The sample shows approximately 50,000 clones, around 90% of them seen only once. Per germline, CDR1 SGHNT and CDR2 YYREEE (reference sequence). Trimming removed 0 bases at V and 3 bases at J, with 15 bases between. The CDR3 covers 16 residues. The TCR originated in a female donor with multiple sclerosis, enrolled in a pregnancy study. The sample was CD4+ T cells from peripheral blood mononuclear cells, taken after pregnancy. The chain has TRBV5-4 and TRBJ1-2, with D possibly TRBD1 on 6 matching bases. CDR3 protein: CASSLGSTGRDYGYTF. DNA of the CDR3: TGTGCCAGCAGCTTGGGGAGTACAGGGCGGGACTATGGCTACACCTTC.